This TCR beta chain was identified during a study of patients and donors after allogeneic stem cell transplantation. Via MiXCR, TCRdb re-called the RT-PCR reads, giving one row per CDR3 protein. Counted here are over 200,000 distinct CDR3 sequences, about 38% occurring once; the ten biggest clones make up about 9.9%. In this sample, this clonotype turned up a few times. CDR1 MGHDK and CDR2 SYGVNS come from the germline V gene. The germline V and J ends were trimmed by 5 bases and 2 bases, with 13 bases remaining between them. The CDR3 runs 14 residues. Source material: blood, either unsorted or a sorted T cell fraction (not recorded which). The rearrangement links TRBV25-1 to TRBJ2-7; D is tentatively TRBD1 or TRBD2 (5 bases each). The source of this sequence is a human donor who was either an allogeneic HSCT recipient or a stem cell or donor lymphocyte infusion donor (not recorded which). It is not recorded whose cells these are; they may come from a transplant donor. CDR3 in amino acids: CASSSLRDAYEQYF. The CDR3 nucleotides read TGTGCCAGCAGTTCTCTCCGGGACGCCTACGAGCAGTACTTC.